This record looks at one TCR beta chain sequence and its context. Its antigen is as yet unknown. This specimen belongs to a study of T cell repertoires in cytomegalovirus infection. In the study overall: Used in the study were CMV epitopes, some recently identified and HLA-C-restricted, others well-studied and HLA-B-restricted. Indications came from public TCR beta signatures; they pointed to CMV infection and to a matching HLA type.

A single record per CDR3 protein comes from TCRdb applying MiXCR to the reads. The sample includes 900,000 to 950,000 distinct CDR3 sequences, approximately 32% of them seen just once. The germline V gene has CDR1 SGHDN and CDR2 FVKESK. V was clipped by 2 bases and J by 3 bases, with 7 bases between them. The CDR3 is 13 residues long. The TCR was taken from a human donor in good health (CMV status not recorded). Some clones in this sample may be carry-over from other donors' samples. The chain couples TRBV14 to TRBJ1-1; D ambiguous. This material consisted of cultured CD8+ T cells from PBMCs, taken from culture after CMV antigen stimulation. CDR3 bases: TGTGCCAGCAGCCAATGGGATTACACTGAAGCTTTCTTT. Translating gives CASSQWDYTEAFF.